A single sample is the source of the 29 T cell receptor beta chains below, sequenced in a study of beta chain features in type 1 diabetes. Of the isolated RNA, all was reverse transcribed, and so the sequenced material was expressed TCRB transcripts. Assay: immunoSEQ multiplex PCR; the TCRdb copy retains only in-frame clones and omits some. Of tens of thousands of clones listed, roughly 40% were seen once; the top ten hold 1.4%. Which antigens these TCRs recognize remains unknown. Broader study findings: Shorter TCRB CDR3s, moderately but significantly so, marked every one of the four CD4+ subsets in Type 1 diabetes patients.

The source material was Tregs from blood. These receptors were obtained from a man younger than 40 with type 1 diabetes.

The V call is TRBV9, the J call TRBJ2-1; TRBD2 matches 13 bases. J was trimmed by 0 bases and V by 0 bases; bases with no gene match: 3. This CDR3 is 18 amino acids long. From germline, CDR1 is SGDLS and CDR2 YYNGEE. The CDR3 DNA is TGTGCCAGCAGCGTAGGCTGGACTAGCGGGAGCTCCTACAATGAGCAGTTCTTC. It specifies CASSVGWTSGSSYNEQFF.

This sequence joins TRBV15 and TRBJ2-5, with 8 bases aligning to TRBD2. J gave up 4 bases and V 1 base, and 8 bases lay outside the gene matches. The germline V gene has CDR1 LNHNV and CDR2 YYDKDF (reference sequence). The CDR3 is 16 residues long. CDR3 amino acids: CATSRGTAGGRETQYF. The CDR3 DNA sequence: TGTGCCACCAGCAGAGGAACGGCGGGAGGTCGAGAGACCCAGTACTTC.

This clone was picked up a small number of times. The chain recombines TRBV4-3 with TRBJ2-1, with TRBD2 identical over 13 bases. The ends lost 1 base at V and 6 bases at J; junction bases unmatched: 3. CDR1 is LGHNA, CDR2 YSLEER, per germline. The CDR3 is 16 residues long. CDR3 DNA sequence: TGCGCCAGCAGCCAAGTCTGGACTAGCGGGAGCAATGAGCAGTTCTTC. This encodes CASSQVWTSGSNEQFF.

The J gene is TRBJ1-2, the V gene TRBV28; 7 nucleotides agree with TRBD1. Trimming at V came to 1 base and at J to 3 bases, leaving 8 bases not matched to a gene. The germline V gene encodes CDR1 MDHEN and CDR2 SYDVKM. The length of the CDR3 is 16 residues. CDR3 coding DNA: TGTGCCAGCAGTTTATCCTCGGGACAGAGTTACTATGGCTACACCTTC. This encodes CASSLSSGQSYYGYTF.

The chain joins TRBV18 to TRBJ2-3; 8 nucleotides agree with TRBD2. After removal of 4 bases from V and 5 bases from J, the junction contained 5 bases not matched to a gene. CDR3 length equals 14 residues. CDR1 is KGHSH and CDR2 is LQKENI in the germline V gene. CDR3 residues: CASSLAGYEDTQYF. The CDR3 DNA is TGTGCCAGCTCACTAGCGGGATATGAAGATACGCAGTATTTT. Together with reference TRBV18 and TRBJ2-3, the CDR3 gives the full variable domain: NAGVMQNPRHLVRRRGQEARLRCSPMKGHSHVYWYRQLPEEGLKFMVYLQKENIIDESGMPKERFSAEFPKEGPSILRIQQVVRGDSAAYFCASSLAGYEDTQYFGPGTRLTVL.

By share, this clone ranks as medium-sized. The V and J genes are TRBV6-5 and TRBJ1-3; D perhaps matches TRBD1 (6 bases). Germline loops: CDR1 MNHEY, CDR2 SVGAGI. The germline V and J ends were trimmed by 10 bases and 9 bases, with 19 bases remaining between them. The CDR3 has 13 residues. CDR3: CATSQGTLTTIYF. The CDR3, as DNA: TGTGCCACCTCACAGGGAACGCTCACCACCATATATTTT.

This sequence joins TRBV11-2 and TRBJ1-3, with 7 positions matching TRBD1. Germline-derived CDR1 and CDR2 are SGHAT and FQNNGV. The CDR3 covers 14 residues. The trim removed 7 bases at V and 4 bases at J, leaving 7 bases unmatched. DNA of the CDR3: TGTGCCAGCAATCCCGGGACAGAAGGAAACACCATATATTTT. Encoded protein: CASNPGTEGNTIYF.

The sample holds a few counts of this clone. The J gene is TRBJ2-1, the V gene TRBV18; TRBD1 agrees at 7 bases. V was clipped by 0 bases and J by 7 bases; unmatched bases: 3. The CDR3 covers 14 residues. Germline V CDR1 and CDR2: KGHSH, LQKENI. The DNA for the CDR3 is TGTGCCAGCTCACCACCTCAACAGGGGAATGAGCAGTTCTTC. Amino acids: CASSPPQQGNEQFF.

The V call is TRBV11-1, the J call TRBJ2-2; 13 positions match TRBD2. After removal of 5 bases from V and 6 bases from J, the junction contained 6 bases not matched to a gene. CDR3 size: 16 residues. Germline lookup yields CDR1 SGHAT and CDR2 FQDESV (reference sequence). For the CDR3, the DNA is TGTGCCAGCAGCGCAACTAGCGGGAGGGCCTCCGGGGAGCTGTTTTTT. Translated: CASSATSGRASGELFF.

This chain joins TRBV19 and TRBJ1-1; 7 bases line up with TRBD1. This CDR3 spans 12 amino acids. Germline V lookup: CDR1 LNHDA, CDR2 SQIVND (reference sequence). Unmatched junction bases numbered 4, after V lost 4 bases and J lost 8 bases. The CDR3 DNA is TGTGCCAGTAGTAGTCGGACAGGCGAAGCTTTCTTT. Its translation: CASSSRTGEAFF.

The chain uses TRBV7-9 and TRBJ1-1; no firm D call. CDR1 is SEHNR, CDR2 FQNEAQ, per germline (reference sequence). V lost 6 bases and J 6 bases, leaving 17 bases between the germline ends. The CDR3 is 14 amino acids. For the CDR3, the DNA is TGTGCCAGCAGAATAGGAGGGTTTAACCCTGAAGCTTTCTTT. It codes for CASRIGGFNPEAFF.

The chain links TRBV10-3 to TRBJ2-1; D is undetermined. The CDR3 is 15 amino acids. In germline, CDR1 is ENHRY, CDR2 SYGVKD. Between the trimmed V and J ends, which lost 3 bases and 1 base, there was a span of 10 bases. Here the CDR3 DNA reads TGTGCCATCAGTGACACTAAATCGTCCTACAATGAGCAGTTCTTC. Translating it yields CAISDTKSSYNEQFF.

This chain joins TRBV7-9 and TRBJ2-1, with TRBD1 as a possible D gene (5 bases). The CDR3 contains 17 residues. Germline V CDR1 and CDR2: SEHNR, FQNEAQ (reference sequence). V was trimmed by 5 bases and J by 0 bases, leaving 17 bases between them. CDR3 in amino acids: CASSLQGAFSSYNEQFF. DNA for the CDR3: TGTGCCAGCAGCCTCCAAGGGGCGTTCAGCTCCTACAATGAGCAGTTCTTC.

The chain uses TRBV5-5 and TRBJ2-5; possibly TRBD2 for D (6 bases). V gave up 2 bases and J gave up 5 bases, with 13 bases separating them. The germline CDR1 and CDR2 sequences are SGHKS and YYEKEE (reference sequence). The CDR3 spans 14 residues. CDR3 protein: CASSFGRGRETQYF. The CDR3 DNA is TGTGCCAGCAGCTTTGGCAGAGGGAGGGAGACCCAGTACTTC.

The gene calls are TRBV28 and TRBJ1-1; 9 positions match TRBD1. The CDR3 contains 15 residues. V shed 3 bases, J shed 6 bases, and the junction held 8 bases outside the gene matches. Germline V gene lookup returns CDR1 MDHEN and CDR2 SYDVKM. The CDR3 bases are TGTGCCAGCAGTTTTTTGGGGACAGGGACTGCTGAAGCTTTCTTT. It yields the protein CASSFLGTGTAEAFF. The variable domain in full, completed from reference TRBV28 and TRBJ1-1, reads DVKVTQSSRYLVKRTGEKVFLECVQDMDHENMFWYRQDPGLGLRLIYFSYDVKMKEKGDIPEGYSVSREKKERFSLILESASTNQTSMYLCASSFLGTGTAEAFFGQGTRLTVV.

The gene calls are TRBV5-4 and TRBJ1-2; D not resolved. Germline CDR1 reads SGHNT; CDR2 reads YYREEE (reference sequence). V dropped 3 bases and J dropped 6 bases, with 15 bases sitting between them. The CDR3 length is 14 residues. CDR3 in amino acids: CASSSRHKNNGYTF. The DNA of the CDR3 is TGTGCCAGCAGCTCCCGACACAAAAATAATGGCTACACCTTC.

V and J are TRBV6-1 and TRBJ1-2; D gene ambiguous. This CDR3 is built from 15 residues. V shed 6 bases and J shed 2 bases, with 16 bases lying between them. Per the germline V gene, CDR1 is MNHNS and CDR2 is SASEGT. CDR3 DNA: TGTGCCAGCAGGACGGATGCCCGACTGAACTATGGCTACACCTTC. Translation gives CASRTDARLNYGYTF.

V gene TRBV5-6 combines with J gene TRBJ2-2; 9 nucleotides align to TRBD2. The CDR3 is 15 residues long. The germline CDR1 and CDR2 sequences are SGHDT and YYEEEE. V trimming: 4 bases; J trimming: 7 bases; junction bases outside the gene matches: 8. The CDR3 coding sequence is TGTGCCAGCAGCATATTAGCGGGAGAAGGCGGGGAGCTGTTTTTT. It encodes CASSILAGEGGELFF.

This clone rates as medium-sized. The chain couples TRBV7-9 to TRBJ1-4; possibly TRBD1 for D (5 bases). The CDR3 runs to 14 residues. The V end lost 0 bases, the J end lost 4 bases, and 6 bases lay between the germline ends. CDR1 is SEHNR, CDR2 FQNEAQ, per germline (reference sequence). As DNA, the CDR3 is TGTGCCAGCAGCTTAGCAGGGGATAATGAAAAACTGTTTTTT. As protein: CASSLAGDNEKLFF.

The chain uses TRBV7-9 and TRBJ1-2; a weak D match, TRBD1 (6 bases). V was pared by 5 bases and J by 4 bases, with 17 bases between. This CDR3 comprises 15 residues. Germline CDR1 is SEHNR and CDR2 is FQNEAQ (reference sequence). The CDR3 bases are TGTGCCAGCAGCCGTGGGGGGGCGCGCGTCTATGGCTACACCTTC. It is translated as CASSRGGARVYGYTF.

This chain joins TRBV28 and TRBJ2-3, with TRBD1 identical over 8 bases. Germline V gives CDR1 MDHEN, CDR2 SYDVKM. The CDR3 sequence is 16 residues long. Unmatched junction bases numbered 7, after V lost 3 bases and J lost 2 bases. CDR3 coding DNA: TGTGCCAGCAGTTTTCCCCGACAGGGGAACACAGATACGCAGTATTTT. This codes for CASSFPRQGNTDTQYF.

J is TRBJ2-3 and V is TRBV7-2; 11 nucleotides align to TRBD2. The V gene's germline CDR1 is SGHTA and CDR2 FQGNSA. The CDR3 totals 15 residues. Losses at the gene ends were 3 bases for V and 5 bases for J; bases not matched to a gene: 4. CDR3 DNA: TGTGCCAGCAGCTTGTCTAGCGGGGGGCGAGATACGCAGTATTTT. It translates to CASSLSSGGRDTQYF.

In nucleotides, the CDR3 is TGTGCCAGCACGCTATCGATCTTAACTAATGAAAAACTGTTTTTT. Translated: CASTLSILTNEKLFF. The chain carries TRBV6-5 and TRBJ1-4; D not resolved. The CDR3 has 15 amino acids. CDR1 is MNHEY and CDR2 is SVGAGI in the germline V gene. The V gene lost 7 bases and the J gene lost 1 base, with 13 bases spanning the gap.

V gene TRBV6-5 combines with J gene TRBJ2-3; a possible D gene is TRBD2 (5 bases). Germline V gene data show CDR1 as MNHEY and CDR2 as SVGAGI. This CDR3 comprises 14 residues. Trimming removed 10 bases from V and 1 base from J, with 15 bases in between. CDR3: CATRRSGRTDTQYF. CDR3 DNA: TGTGCCACCCGCCGGAGCGGACGCACAGATACGCAGTATTTT.

The rearrangement uses TRBV29-1 and TRBJ2-3; D is ambiguous. CDR1 is SQVTM and CDR2 is ANQGSEA in the germline V gene. V lost 7 bases, J lost 3 bases, and 11 bases lay in between. This CDR3 has 12 amino acids. Written as DNA, the CDR3 is TGCAGCGACGACTCCGGAACAGATACGCAGTATTTT. It codes for CSDDSGTDTQYF.

The chain joins TRBV9 to TRBJ2-2, with D tentatively TRBD2 (5 bases). Germline assignment: CDR1 SGDLS and CDR2 YYNGEE. The CDR3 totals 14 residues. Trimming removed 3 bases at V and 6 bases at J, with 12 bases between. The CDR3 reads CASSDERSAGELFF. The CDR3 DNA follows: TGTGCCAGCAGCGATGAGCGGAGCGCCGGGGAGCTGTTTTTT.

This chain links TRBV5-1 with TRBJ2-5, with 11 bases matching TRBD2. The DNA end lines up better with TRBJ2-7; the J call may be wrong. This CDR3 spans 17 amino acids. Germline CDR1 reads SGHRS; CDR2 reads YFSETQ. CDR3 in amino acids: CASSLDPPGLADYEQYF. CDR3 sequence (DNA): TGCGCCAGCAGCTTGGATCCTCCGGGACTAGCGGACTACGAGCAGTACTTC.

The sample holds a few counts of this clone. CDR3 protein: CASSQDRNGYSNQPQHF. In DNA, the CDR3 is TGCGCCAGCAGCCAAGATCGAAACGGGTATAGCAATCAGCCCCAGCATTTT. The V call is TRBV4-3, the J call TRBJ1-5; D is unclear. The CDR3 length is 17 residues. The V gene's germline CDR1 is LGHNA and CDR2 YSLEER. Trimming removed 0 bases from V and 0 bases from J, with 12 bases in between.

In nucleotides, the CDR3 is TGCGCCAGGACGACTAGCGGGAGTGGTAATGAGCAGTTCTTC. This encodes CARTTSGSGNEQFF. The rearrangement links TRBV5-1 to TRBJ2-1; 12 nucleotides agree with TRBD2. J lost 7 bases, V lost 8 bases, and 7 bases had no gene match. This CDR3 contains 14 residues. Per germline, CDR1 SGHRS and CDR2 YFSETQ.